Included here is one TCR beta chain sequence, with context. No antigen is known for it. The data belong to a study of T cell responses to AZD1222 COVID-19 vaccine. Study results and caveats: Reportedly, nearly half of unique spike TCRs recognized epitopes outside B.1.351/B.1.1.7 mutations.

It was second doses at about 4 or about 12 weeks that were pooled. Data came from immunoSEQ multiplex PCR; TCRdb stores just in-frame clones and leaves some out. The data show over 75,000 clones, 80% to 90% seen once. The source is an adult who received the AZD1222 COVID-19 vaccine. Sequenced material: peripheral blood, taken 28 days after the second AZD1222 dose.

The CDR3 region has the DNA TGTGCCAGCACGCTGCGGTCCTATAATTCACCCCTCCACTTT. Protein product: CASTLRSYNSPLHF. The chain carries TRBV5-5 and TRBJ1-6; D unclear. This CDR3 contains 14 residues. Germline CDR1 reads SGHKS; CDR2 reads YYEKEE (reference sequence). Between the trimmed V and J ends, which lost 6 bases and 1 base, there was a span of 8 bases.